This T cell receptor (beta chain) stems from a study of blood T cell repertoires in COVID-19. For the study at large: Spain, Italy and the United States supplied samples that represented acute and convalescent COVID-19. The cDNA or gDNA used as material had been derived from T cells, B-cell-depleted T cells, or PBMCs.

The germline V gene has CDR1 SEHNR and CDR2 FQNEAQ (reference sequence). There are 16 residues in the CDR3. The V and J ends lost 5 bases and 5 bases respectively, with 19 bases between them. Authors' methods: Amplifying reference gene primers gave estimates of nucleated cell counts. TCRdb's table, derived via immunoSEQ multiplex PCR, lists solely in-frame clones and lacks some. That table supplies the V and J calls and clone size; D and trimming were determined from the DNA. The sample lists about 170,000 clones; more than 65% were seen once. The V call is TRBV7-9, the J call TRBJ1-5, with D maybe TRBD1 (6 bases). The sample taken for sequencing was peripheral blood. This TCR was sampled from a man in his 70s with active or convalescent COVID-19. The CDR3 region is CASSTGSGQTYQPQHF. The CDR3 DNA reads TGTGCCAGCAGCACCGGCTCGGGACAAACATATCAGCCCCAGCATTTT.